A selection of T cell receptor beta chains follows, all from one sample in a study of response to subunit inactivated influenza vaccine. A single record per CDR3 protein comes from TCRdb applying MiXCR to the RT-PCR reads. The sample lists 710,000 or so distinct CDR3 sequences; 15% to 18% were seen once. Sample: PBMCs from blood, taken roughly 12 days after vaccination. These receptor sequences come from a man aged 50 to 59 who received an inactivated influenza vaccine. CDR3s include the opening cysteine and the closing phenylalanine or tryptophan. The order of the fields is D gene, clone size, J gene, V gene, CDR3 protein, CDR3 DNA. The D gene is left open where the match is weak. A row's size may be missing; if present it is once, few, many or a size class.

-,-,TRBJ2-7,TRBV7-8,CASSLIPAPYEQYF,TGTGCCAGCAGCTTGATCCCAGCTCCCTACGAGCAGTACTTC
-,few,TRBJ2-4,TRBV20-1,CSARGSPRGIQYF,TGCAGTGCTAGGGGCAGTCCCAGAGGCATTCAGTACTTC
TRBD2,-,TRBJ2-7,TRBV12-3/TRBV12-4,CASSHSGNTYEQYF,TGTGCCAGCAGTCACAGCGGGAACACCTACGAGCAGTACTTC
-,-,TRBJ2-5,TRBV29-1,CSAGWGHQETQYF,TGCAGCGCCGGGTGGGGACACCAAGAGACCCAGTACTTC
TRBD2,-,TRBJ2-5,TRBV7-2,CASSFATSSGTQYF,TGTGCCAGCAGTTTCGCGACTAGCTCGGGGACCCAGTACTTC
-,-,TRBJ1-6,TRBV12-3/TRBV12-4,CASRLRQSLNSPLHF,TGTGCCAGCAGGTTGCGACAAAGCTTAAATTCACCCCTCCACTTT
-,few,TRBJ2-1,TRBV18,CASSPEGRRSSYNEQFF,TGTGCCAGCTCACCCGAGGGACGGAGGAGCTCCTACAATGAGCAGTTCTTC
-,-,TRBJ2-1,TRBV4-2,CASSQDGPSDEQFF,TGTGCCAGCAGCCAAGACGGACCCTCCGATGAGCAGTTCTTC
-,-,TRBJ2-1,TRBV5-1,CASSIGGSGLNEQFF,TGCGCCAGCAGCATAGGGGGAAGTGGGCTCAATGAGCAGTTCTTC
-,-,TRBJ1-5,TRBV12-3/TRBV12-4,CASSFQQNQPQHF,TGTGCCAGCAGTTTTCAGCAAAATCAGCCCCAGCATTTT